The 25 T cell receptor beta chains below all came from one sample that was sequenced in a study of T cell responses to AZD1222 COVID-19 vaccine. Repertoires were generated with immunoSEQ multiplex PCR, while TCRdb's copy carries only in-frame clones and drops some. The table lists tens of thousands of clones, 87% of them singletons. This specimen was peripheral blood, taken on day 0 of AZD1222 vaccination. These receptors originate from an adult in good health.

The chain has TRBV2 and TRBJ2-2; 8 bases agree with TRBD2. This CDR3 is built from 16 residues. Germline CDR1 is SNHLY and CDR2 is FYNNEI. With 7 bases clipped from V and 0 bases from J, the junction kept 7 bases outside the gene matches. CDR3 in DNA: TGTGCCAGCACCTCCGGGGGGGTCGCGAACACCGGGGAGCTGTTTTTT. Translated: CASTSGGVANTGELFF. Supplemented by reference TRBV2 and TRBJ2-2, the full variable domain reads EPEVTQTPSHQVTQMGQEVILRCVPISNHLYFYWYRQILGQKVEFLVSFYNNEISEKSEIFDDQFSVERPDGSNFTLKIRSTKLEDSAMYFCASTSGGVANTGELFFGEGSRLTVL.

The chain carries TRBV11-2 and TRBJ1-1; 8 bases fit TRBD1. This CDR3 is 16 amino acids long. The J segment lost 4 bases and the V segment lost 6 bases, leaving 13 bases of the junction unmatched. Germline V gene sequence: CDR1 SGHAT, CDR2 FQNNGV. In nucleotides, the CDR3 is TGTGCCAGCAGTCCTCCCGGGACAGGTCGTATCACTGAAGCTTTCTTT. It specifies CASSPPGTGRITEAFF. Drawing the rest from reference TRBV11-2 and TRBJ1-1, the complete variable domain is EAGVAQSPRYKIIEKRQSVAFWCNPISGHATLYWYQQILGQGPKLLIQFQNNGVVDDSQLPKDRFSAERLKGVDSTLKIQPAKLEDSAVYLCASSPPGTGRITEAFFGQGTRLTVV.

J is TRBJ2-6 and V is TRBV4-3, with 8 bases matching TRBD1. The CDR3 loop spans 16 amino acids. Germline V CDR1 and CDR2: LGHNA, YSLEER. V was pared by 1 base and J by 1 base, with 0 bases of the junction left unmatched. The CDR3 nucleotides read TGCGCCAGCAGCCAAGGACAGGGGTCTGGGGCCAACGTCCTGACTTTC. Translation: CASSQGQGSGANVLTF.

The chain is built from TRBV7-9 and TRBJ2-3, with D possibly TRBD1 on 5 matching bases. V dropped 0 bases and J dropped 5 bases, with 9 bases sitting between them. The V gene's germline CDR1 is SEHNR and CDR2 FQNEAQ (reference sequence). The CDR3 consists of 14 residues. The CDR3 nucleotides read TGTGCCAGCAGCTTAGCCAGGGCCGGAGATACGCAGTATTTT. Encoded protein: CASSLARAGDTQYF.

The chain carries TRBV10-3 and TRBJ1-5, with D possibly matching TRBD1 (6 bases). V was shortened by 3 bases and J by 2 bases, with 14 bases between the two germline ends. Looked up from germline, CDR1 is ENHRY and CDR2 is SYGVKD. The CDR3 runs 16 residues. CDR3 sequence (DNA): TGTGCCATCAGTGAAGGCACAGGGCAAGGCAATCAGCCCCAGCATTTT. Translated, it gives CAISEGTGQGNQPQHF.

The CDR3 DNA follows: TGTGCCAGCAGCCCCCCGCTTGCAGGGGTCAAGGGCAGTGAGCAGTTCTTC. This gives the protein CASSPPLAGVKGSEQFF. This chain links TRBV3-1 (or the pseudogene TRBV3-2) with TRBJ2-1; D is perhaps TRBD1 (6 bases). Trimming cost V 4 bases and J 9 bases, with 25 bases left between them. CDR1 is LGHDT and CDR2 is YNNKEL in the germline V gene (reference sequence). There are 17 residues in the CDR3.

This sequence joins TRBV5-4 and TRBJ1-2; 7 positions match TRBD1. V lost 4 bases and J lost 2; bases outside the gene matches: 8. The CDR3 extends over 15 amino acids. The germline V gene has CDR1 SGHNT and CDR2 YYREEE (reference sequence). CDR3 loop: CASSAPQGPNYGYTF. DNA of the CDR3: TGTGCCAGCAGCGCGCCACAGGGGCCGAACTATGGCTACACCTTC.

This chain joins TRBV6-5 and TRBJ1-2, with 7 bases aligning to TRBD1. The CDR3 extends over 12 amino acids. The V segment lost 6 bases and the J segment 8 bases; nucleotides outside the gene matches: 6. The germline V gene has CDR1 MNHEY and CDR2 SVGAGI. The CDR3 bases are TGTGCCAGCAGCCAGGGGGGGCGCGGCTACACCTTC. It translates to CASSQGGRGYTF.

The CDR3 sequence: CASSWTRWETQYF. The CDR3 bases are TGTGCCAGCAGTTGGACAAGGTGGGAGACCCAGTACTTC. This chain uses TRBV27 with TRBJ2-5, with D tentatively TRBD1 (5 bases). This CDR3 region has 13 residues. Germline V gene lookup returns CDR1 MNHEY and CDR2 SMNVEV (reference sequence). Trimming pared 4 bases from V and 5 bases from J, leaving 11 bases between.

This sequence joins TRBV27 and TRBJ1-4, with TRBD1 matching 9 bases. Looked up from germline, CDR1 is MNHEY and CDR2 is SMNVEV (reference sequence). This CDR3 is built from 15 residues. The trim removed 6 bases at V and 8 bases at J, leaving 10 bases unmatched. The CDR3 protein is CASRRLQGAGEKLFF. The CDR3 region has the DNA TGTGCCAGCAGACGGTTACAGGGGGCGGGGGAAAAACTGTTTTTT.

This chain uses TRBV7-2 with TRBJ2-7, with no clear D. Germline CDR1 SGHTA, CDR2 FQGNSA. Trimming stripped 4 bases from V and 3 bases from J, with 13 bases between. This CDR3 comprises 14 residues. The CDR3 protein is CASSSLRPHYEQYF. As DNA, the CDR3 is TGTGCCAGCAGCTCCCTGCGGCCCCACTACGAGCAGTACTTC.

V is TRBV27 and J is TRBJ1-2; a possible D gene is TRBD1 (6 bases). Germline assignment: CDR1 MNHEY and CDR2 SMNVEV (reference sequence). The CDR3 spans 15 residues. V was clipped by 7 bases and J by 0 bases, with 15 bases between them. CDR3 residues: CASTPRGGANYGYTF. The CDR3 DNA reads TGTGCCAGCACCCCCAGAGGGGGAGCTAACTATGGCTACACCTTC.

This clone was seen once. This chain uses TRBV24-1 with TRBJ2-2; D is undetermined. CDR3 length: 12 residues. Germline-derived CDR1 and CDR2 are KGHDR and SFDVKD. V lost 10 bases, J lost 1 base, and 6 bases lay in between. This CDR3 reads CATTGNTGELFF. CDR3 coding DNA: TGTGCCACGACGGGGAACACCGGGGAGCTGTTTTTT.

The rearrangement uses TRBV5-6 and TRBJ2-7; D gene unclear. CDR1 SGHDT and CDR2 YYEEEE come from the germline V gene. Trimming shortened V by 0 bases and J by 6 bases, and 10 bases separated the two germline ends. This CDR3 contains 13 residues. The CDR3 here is CASSLEGGFEQYF. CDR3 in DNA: TGTGCCAGCAGCTTGGAAGGTGGGTTCGAGCAGTACTTC.

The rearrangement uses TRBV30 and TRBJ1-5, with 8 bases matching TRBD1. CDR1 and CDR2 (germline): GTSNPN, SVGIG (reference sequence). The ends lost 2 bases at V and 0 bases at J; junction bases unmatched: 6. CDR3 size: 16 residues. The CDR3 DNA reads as TGTGCCTGGAGTTCGGGACAGGCTTATAGCAATCAGCCCCAGCATTTT. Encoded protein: CAWSSGQAYSNQPQHF.

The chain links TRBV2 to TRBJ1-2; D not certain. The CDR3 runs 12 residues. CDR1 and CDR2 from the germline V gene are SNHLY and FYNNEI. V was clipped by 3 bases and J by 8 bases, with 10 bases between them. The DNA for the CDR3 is TGTGCCAGCAGTGATCTGGGGTCGGGCTACACCTTC. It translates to CASSDLGSGYTF.

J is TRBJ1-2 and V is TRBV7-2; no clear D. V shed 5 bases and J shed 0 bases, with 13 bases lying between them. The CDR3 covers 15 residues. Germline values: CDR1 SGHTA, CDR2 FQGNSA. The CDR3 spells CASSPDAISNYGYTF. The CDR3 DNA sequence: TGTGCCAGCAGCCCTGACGCAATATCTAACTATGGCTACACCTTC.

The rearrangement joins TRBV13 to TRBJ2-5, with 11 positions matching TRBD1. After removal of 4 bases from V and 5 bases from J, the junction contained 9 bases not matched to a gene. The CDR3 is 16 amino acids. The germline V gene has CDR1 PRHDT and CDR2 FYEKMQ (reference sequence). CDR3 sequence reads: CASSSWTGGSRETQYF. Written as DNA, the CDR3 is TGTGCCAGCAGCTCTTGGACAGGGGGCTCGCGGGAGACCCAGTACTTC.

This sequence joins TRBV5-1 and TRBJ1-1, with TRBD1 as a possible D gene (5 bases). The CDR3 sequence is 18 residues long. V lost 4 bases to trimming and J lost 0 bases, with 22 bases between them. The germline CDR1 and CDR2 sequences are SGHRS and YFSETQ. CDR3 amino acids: CASSRVLPGVPMNTEAFF. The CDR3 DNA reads TGCGCCAGCAGCCGCGTATTGCCGGGGGTCCCCATGAACACTGAAGCTTTCTTT.

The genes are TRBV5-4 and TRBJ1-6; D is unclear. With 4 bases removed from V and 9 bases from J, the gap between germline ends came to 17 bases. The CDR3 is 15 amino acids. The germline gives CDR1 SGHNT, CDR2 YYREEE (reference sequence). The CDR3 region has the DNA TGTGCCAGCAGCGCCGACCGGTTTGAGGGTTCACCCCTCCACTTT. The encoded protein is CASSADRFEGSPLHF.

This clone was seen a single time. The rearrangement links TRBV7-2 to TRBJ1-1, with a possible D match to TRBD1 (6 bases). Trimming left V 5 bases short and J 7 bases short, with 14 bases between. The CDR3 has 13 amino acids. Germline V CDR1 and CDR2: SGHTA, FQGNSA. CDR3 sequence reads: CASSLTGIGEAFF. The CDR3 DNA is TGTGCCAGCAGCCTGACAGGTATTGGTGAAGCTTTCTTT.

The CDR3 here is CASRGYESNQPQHF. In DNA, the CDR3 is TGTGCCAGTAGGGGGTATGAGAGCAATCAGCCCCAGCATTTT. The chain is built from TRBV19 and TRBJ1-5; D call uncertain. CDR3 size: 14 residues. Germline CDR1 and CDR2: LNHDA and SQIVND (reference sequence). The germline V and J ends were trimmed by 6 bases and 1 base, with 10 bases remaining between them.

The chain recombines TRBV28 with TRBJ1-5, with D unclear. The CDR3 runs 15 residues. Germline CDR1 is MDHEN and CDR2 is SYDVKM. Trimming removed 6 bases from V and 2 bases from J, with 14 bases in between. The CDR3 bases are TGTGCCAGCAGCGCTGAGCTCGGGGGCAATCAGCCCCAGCATTTT. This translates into CASSAELGGNQPQHF. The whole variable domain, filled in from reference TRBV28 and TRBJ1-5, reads DVKVTQSSRYLVKRTGEKVFLECVQDMDHENMFWYRQDPGLGLRLIYFSYDVKMKEKGDIPEGYSVSREKKERFSLILESASTNQTSMYLCASSAELGGNQPQHFGDGTRLSIL.

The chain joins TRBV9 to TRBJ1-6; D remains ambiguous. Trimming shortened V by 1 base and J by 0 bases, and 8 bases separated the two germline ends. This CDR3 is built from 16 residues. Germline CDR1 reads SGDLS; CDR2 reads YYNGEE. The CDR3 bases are TGTGCCAGCAGCGTAACGGGGTTCTCCTATAATTCACCCCTCCACTTT. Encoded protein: CASSVTGFSYNSPLHF.

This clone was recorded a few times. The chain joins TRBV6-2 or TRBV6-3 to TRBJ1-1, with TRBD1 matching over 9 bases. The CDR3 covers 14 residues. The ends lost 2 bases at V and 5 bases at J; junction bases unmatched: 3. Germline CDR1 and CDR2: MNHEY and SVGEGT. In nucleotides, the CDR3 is TGTGCCAGCAGTTACAGGACAGGGGTTACTGAAGCTTTCTTT. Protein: CASSYRTGVTEAFF.